This T cell receptor (beta chain) was documented in a study of cytomegalovirus exposure and HLA in healthy donors. On this clone itself: Its antigen is currently unknown.

Whole-study findings and limits: The study recorded some 160 TCR beta chains that were cytomegalovirus-associated.

The length of the CDR3 is 15 residues. Between the trimmed V and J ends, which lost 4 bases and 1 base, there was a span of 12 bases. CDR1 and CDR2 (germline): KGHSH, LQKENI. Vbeta (60) and Jbeta (13) primers were used in the PCR. Measured with immunoSEQ multiplex PCR; TCRdb has only the in-frame clones, and not every one. In the table there are approximately 140,000 clones, approximately 78% of which are singletons. This rearrangement joins TRBV18 to TRBJ2-3; tentatively, D is TRBD2 (6 bases). Sequenced input: PBMCs. This clonotype originated in a human donor in good health. CDR3 sequence reads: CASSQSGVGTDTQYF. The CDR3 nucleotides read TGTGCCAGCTCACAGTCGGGAGTTGGCACAGATACGCAGTATTTT.